The 25 T cell receptor beta chains presented below share a single source sample, sequenced in a study of regulatory T cells in long-lasting Graves disease. CDR3-region Arm-PCR and iRepertoire HTBI primers produced the TCR beta libraries. From the multiplex PCR reads, TCRdb called clonotypes with MiXCR, one entry per CDR3 protein. The sample yields roughly 560,000 distinct CDR3 sequences, about 16% seen once. Specified time point: newly diagnosed GD, antithyroid drugs for less than 3 months. From PBMCs, RNA was extracted and then used to make the TCR library. These data were also reused for a study on T cells in Graves' hyperthyroidism and ophthalmopathy.

The sample was peripheral blood mononuclear cells (PBMCs), taken at new diagnosis, from a patient treated with antithyroid drugs. All receptors derive from a middle-aged woman with Graves disease.

This clonotype occurred a few times. The gene calls are TRBV12-3 or TRBV12-4 and TRBJ1-1, with 7 bases that match TRBD1. CDR3 length: 14 residues. V trimming: 5 bases; J trimming: 7 bases; junction bases outside the gene matches: 10. CDR3 sequence: CASSKTGNGFEAFF. CDR3 DNA: TGTGCCAGCAGTAAGACAGGGAATGGGTTTGAAGCTTTCTTT.

This chain joins TRBV7-6 and TRBJ2-1, with 9 bases identical to TRBD1. CDR3 length: 17 residues. V was pared by 3 bases and J by 10 bases, with 16 bases of the junction left unmatched. Germline loops: CDR1 SGHVS, CDR2 FNYEAQ. The CDR3 spells CASSFSFQTGGNYEQFF. The CDR3 DNA reads as TGTGCCAGCAGCTTCAGTTTTCAGACAGGGGGAAACTACGAGCAGTTCTTC.

The chain couples TRBV19 to TRBJ2-7; no definite D call. Trimming removed 3 bases from V and 1 base from J, with 4 bases in between. CDR1 and CDR2 (germline): LNHDA, SQIVND (reference sequence). The CDR3 totals 12 residues. The CDR3 DNA reads TGTGCCAGTAGTATGGGGTCCTACGAGCAGTACTTC. It yields the protein CASSMGSYEQYF.

In its sample, this clonotype was seen many times. V gene TRBV20-1 combines with J gene TRBJ2-1; TRBD2 might be the D (5 bases). The CDR3 length is 15 residues. Trimming stripped 3 bases from V and 4 bases from J, with 16 bases between. Looked up from germline, CDR1 is DFQATT and CDR2 is SNEGSKA (reference sequence). CDR3 sequence (DNA): TGCAGTGCTAGCTCCATTTCCTCGGGGTACAATGAGCAGTTCTTC. Translating gives CSASSISSGYNEQFF.

This clonotype was recorded many times. The V call is TRBV12-3 or TRBV12-4, the J call TRBJ2-4; D may be TRBD2 (6 bases). This CDR3 spans 18 amino acids. V was trimmed by 2 bases and J by 0 bases, leaving 17 bases between them. The CDR3 here is CASSLFPWRAIAKNIQYF. The CDR3 DNA reads as TGTGCCAGCAGTTTATTCCCGTGGAGGGCTATAGCCAAAAACATTCAGTACTTC.

This clonotype was seen ten or more times. CDR3 residues: CASSLQGGSNQPQHF. In DNA form, the CDR3 reads TGTGCCAGCAGCTTGCAGGGAGGGAGCAATCAGCCCCAGCATTTT. The V and J genes are TRBV5-6 and TRBJ1-5; a possible D gene is TRBD1 (5 bases). Germline CDR1 SGHDT, CDR2 YYEEEE. V lost 1 base to trimming and J lost 1 base, with 9 bases between them. The CDR3 covers 15 residues. Together with reference TRBV5-6 and TRBJ1-5, the CDR3 gives the full variable domain: DAGVTQSPTHLIKTRGQQVTLRCSPKSGHDTVSWYQQALGQGPQFIFQYYEEEERQRGNFPDRFSGHQFPNYSSELNVNALLLGDSALYLCASSLQGGSNQPQHFGDGTRLSIL.

The chain carries TRBV6-1 and TRBJ1-5; D remains unclear. The CDR3 spans 15 residues. V was trimmed by 8 bases and J by 2 bases, leaving 16 bases between them. Germline V CDR1 and CDR2: MNHNS, SASEGT. The CDR3: CASELGRAGNQPQHF. Here the CDR3 DNA reads TGTGCCAGCGAGCTTGGGAGGGCGGGCAATCAGCCCCAGCATTTT.

There are many counts of this clonotype. V is TRBV7-2 and J is TRBJ1-4; D call uncertain. Trimming cost V 7 bases and J 8 bases, with 17 bases left between them. Germline CDR1 reads SGHTA; CDR2 reads FQGNSA. The CDR3 sequence is 14 residues long. The CDR3 loop reads CASTRPGIGEKLFF. The CDR3 DNA reads TGTGCCAGCACCAGACCTGGGATCGGGGAAAAACTGTTTTTT.

The V call is TRBV7-3, the J call TRBJ2-6; D not resolved. This CDR3 has 14 residues. The V end lost 4 bases, the J end lost 3 bases, and 7 bases lay between the germline ends. Germline V gene lookup returns CDR1 SGHTA and CDR2 FQGTGA. The CDR3 here is CASSSVGGANVLTF. CDR3 DNA: TGTGCCAGCAGCTCCGTAGGTGGGGCCAACGTCCTGACTTTC.

In its sample, this clonotype was seen many times. The chain combines TRBV2 with TRBJ2-2, with 9 bases identical to TRBD1. V lost 6 bases to trimming and J lost 0 bases; unmatched junction nucleotides: 2. In germline, CDR1 is SNHLY, CDR2 FYNNEI. The CDR3 extends over 15 amino acids. CDR3 DNA: TGTGCCAGCAGCTACAGGGGGCCGAACACCGGGGAGCTGTTTTTT. This translates into CASSYRGPNTGELFF.

This clonotype has a handful of counts. The chain uses TRBV20-1 and TRBJ2-3; a possible D gene is TRBD2 (6 bases). V lost 5 bases and J lost 0, with 12 bases in between. CDR1 is DFQATT and CDR2 is SNEGSKA in the germline V gene (reference sequence). The CDR3 extends over 14 amino acids. The CDR3 nucleotides are TGCAGTGCTGGGGGGACTCCTAGCACAGATACGCAGTATTTT. Its translation: CSAGGTPSTDTQYF.

This clonotype appeared many times. The V and J genes are TRBV7-6 and TRBJ2-6; D possibly matches TRBD1 or TRBD2 (5 bases each). The V end lost 3 bases, the J end lost 0 bases, and 12 bases lay between the germline ends. This CDR3 comprises 17 residues. The germline CDR1 and CDR2 sequences are SGHVS and FNYEAQ. The CDR3 loop reads CASSLSGTFSGANVLTF. CDR3 DNA sequence: TGTGCCAGCAGCTTGTCCGGGACGTTCTCTGGGGCCAACGTCCTGACTTTC.

This chain connects TRBV20-1 to TRBJ2-7; D gene uncertain. V shed 6 bases and J shed 4 bases, with 10 bases lying between them. In germline, CDR1 is DFQATT, CDR2 SNEGSKA (reference sequence). The CDR3 covers 11 residues. The CDR3: CSALNLYEQYF. In nucleotides, the CDR3 is TGCAGTGCCCTGAACCTATACGAGCAGTACTTC.

A word on this clonotype: A much larger clone differs from this one at a single base, so this may be a read error. The genes are TRBV29-1 and TRBJ2-1, with 10 nucleotides matching TRBD1. The length of the CDR3 is 13 residues. CDR1 and CDR2 from the germline V gene are SQVTM and ANQGSEA. CDR3 sequence (DNA): TGCGGCGTGCGACAGGGGGCGGGCAATGAGCAGTTCTTC. Protein product: CGVRQGAGNEQFF.

This clonotype was recorded at least ten times. The chain carries TRBV11-1 and TRBJ2-5; D is uncertain. The V gene's germline CDR1 is SGHAT and CDR2 FQDESV (reference sequence). The CDR3 sequence is 14 residues long. V was pared by 3 bases and J by 7 bases, with 15 bases between. Here the CDR3 reads CASSFIGGEGTQYF. In DNA, the CDR3 is TGTGCCAGCAGCTTTATCGGCGGAGAAGGGACCCAGTACTTC.

This clonotype was detected many times. The V and J genes are TRBV30 and TRBJ1-2, with 7 bases identical to TRBD1. The CDR3 totals 12 residues. After removal of 2 bases from V and 12 bases from J, the junction contained 9 bases not matched to a gene. Looked up from germline, CDR1 is GTSNPN and CDR2 is SVGIG (reference sequence). CDR3 DNA sequence: TGTGCCTGGAGTAGGCAGGGGGTACGAGACACCTTC. Protein sequence: CAWSRQGVRDTF.

This clonotype was seen many times. CDR3 sequence reads: CASSLEQGGRYEQYF. The CDR3, as DNA: TGTGCCAGCAGCTTAGAACAGGGGGGCCGCTACGAGCAGTACTTC. This chain links TRBV11-2 with TRBJ2-7; TRBD1 aligns across 8 bases. The length of the CDR3 is 15 residues. The germline gives CDR1 SGHAT, CDR2 FQNNGV. The ends lost 0 bases at V and 3 bases at J; junction bases unmatched: 4.

V and J are TRBV5-6 and TRBJ2-1; TRBD1 agrees at 9 bases. Germline CDR1 and CDR2: SGHDT and YYEEEE. Unmatched junction bases numbered 16, after V lost 4 bases and J lost 5 bases. The CDR3 length is 18 residues. The CDR3 DNA reads as TGTGCCAGCAGCCGTAACAGGGGGCTGTTCCGGTTCAACAATGAGCAGTTCTTC. It is translated as CASSRNRGLFRFNNEQFF.

CDR3 region: CASSPGTINPGNTIYF. The CDR3 DNA sequence: TGTGCCAGCAGTCCCGGGACGATCAATCCTGGAAACACCATATATTTT. J is TRBJ1-3 and V is TRBV12-3 or TRBV12-4; TRBD1 is a possible D gene (5 bases). There are 16 residues in the CDR3. Trimming removed 5 bases from V and 2 bases from J, with 16 bases in between.

This clonotype was observed many times. The DNA for the CDR3 is TGTGCCATCAGTGAGTCTTGGCCGCAAGAGACCCAGTACTTC. It specifies CAISESWPQETQYF. This chain uses TRBV10-3 with TRBJ2-5; D is ambiguous. The CDR3 has 14 amino acids. Trimming took 0 bases from V and 2 from J, leaving 7 bases between them. Germline V gives CDR1 ENHRY, CDR2 SYGVKD.

The J gene is TRBJ1-5, the V gene TRBV4-2; D uncertain. CDR3 length equals 13 residues. Germline CDR1 LGHNA, CDR2 YNFKEQ. The ends were cut back, 1 base at V and 7 bases at J, with 8 bases in the middle. The CDR3 DNA follows: TGTGCCAGCAGCCAAGGGTCAGGACAGCCCCAGCATTTT. Translation: CASSQGSGQPQHF.

This clonotype was counted many times. This chain uses TRBV27 with TRBJ1-2; D gene ambiguous. The CDR3 runs 14 residues. Trimming took off 0 bases at V and 2 bases at J, with 7 bases between the two ends. Germline CDR1 and CDR2: MNHEY and SMNVEV (reference sequence). For the CDR3, the DNA is TGTGCCAGCAGTTTATCTGGTAACAACTATGGCTACACCTTC. Amino acid sequence: CASSLSGNNYGYTF.

V gene TRBV27 combines with J gene TRBJ1-3; TRBD1 is a possible D gene (5 bases). Germline V gene sequence: CDR1 MNHEY, CDR2 SMNVEV (reference sequence). There are 15 residues in the CDR3. V lost 2 bases to trimming and J lost 2 bases, with 10 bases between them. The CDR3 bases are TGTGCCAGCAGTTTACGGGGGACCCCTGGAAACACCATATATTTT. It translates to CASSLRGTPGNTIYF.

There are many counts of this clonotype. The chain recombines TRBV27 with TRBJ2-3; TRBD1 agrees at 7 bases. J lost 7 bases, V lost 5 bases, and 9 bases had no gene match. CDR1 is MNHEY, CDR2 SMNVEV, per germline (reference sequence). The CDR3 runs to 14 residues. CDR3 nucleotides: TGTGCCAGCAGTACCCGGGACAGAACAAATACGCAGTATTTT. Translating it yields CASSTRDRTNTQYF.

This clonotype occurred many times. The genes are TRBV24-1 and TRBJ2-3; perhaps TRBD1 as D (6 bases). CDR1 is KGHDR and CDR2 is SFDVKD in the germline V gene. The CDR3 length is 17 residues. The V end was cut by 3 bases, the J end by 0 bases, with 15 bases between. CDR3 protein: CATSDPTTGLSTDTQYF. CDR3 nucleotide sequence: TGTGCCACCAGTGATCCCACAACAGGGCTTAGCACAGATACGCAGTATTTT.